This T cell receptor beta chain is from a study of human T cells and chemical hapten exposure. Study summary: Once 0.01% DPC had been applied to the upper back by patch test, readings were taken at 6 days.

This clonotype was seen a few times. Trimming left V 3 bases short and J 4 bases short, with 13 bases between. This CDR3 is 15 amino acids long. CDR1 MGHRA and CDR2 YSYEKL come from the germline V gene. Time point in this sample: pre-sensitization, week 0. Treatment: therapeutic diphenylcyclopropenone sensitization with weekly scalp DPC. Ahead of applying each patch test, blood was sampled. In the library, unique molecular identifiers were attached to individual cDNA molecules. Via MiXCR, TCRdb re-called the RACE reads, giving one row per CDR3 protein. The top ten hold 3.6% of the sample, which has under 90,000 distinct CDR3 sequences, 8% to 10% seen once.

The chain has TRBV4-1 and TRBJ1-5, with D maybe TRBD1 (6 bases). The sequences come from whole blood, collected in connection with sensitization to the hapten diphenylcyclopropenone (DPC). This sequence originates from a woman aged 40 to 50 with alopecia areata. Some clones in this sample may be carry-over from other donors' samples. CDR3 in amino acids: CASSHIQGSNQPQHF. Here the CDR3 DNA reads TGCGCCAGCAGCCATATACAGGGATCGAATCAGCCCCAGCATTTT.